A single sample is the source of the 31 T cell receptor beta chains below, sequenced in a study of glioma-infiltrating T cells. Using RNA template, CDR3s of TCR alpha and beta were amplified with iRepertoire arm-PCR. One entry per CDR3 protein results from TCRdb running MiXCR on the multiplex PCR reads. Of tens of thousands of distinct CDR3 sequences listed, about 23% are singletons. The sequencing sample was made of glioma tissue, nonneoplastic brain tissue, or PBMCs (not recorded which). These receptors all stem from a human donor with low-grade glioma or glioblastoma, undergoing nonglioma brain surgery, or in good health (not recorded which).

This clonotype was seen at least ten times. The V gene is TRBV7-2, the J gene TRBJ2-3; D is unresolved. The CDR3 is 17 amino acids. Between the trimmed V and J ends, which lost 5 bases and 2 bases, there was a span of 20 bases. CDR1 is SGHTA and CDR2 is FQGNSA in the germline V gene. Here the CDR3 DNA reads TGTGCCAGCAGCCCGCTACTTCAGCCGGGTCCCACAGATACGCAGTATTTT. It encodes CASSPLLQPGPTDTQYF.

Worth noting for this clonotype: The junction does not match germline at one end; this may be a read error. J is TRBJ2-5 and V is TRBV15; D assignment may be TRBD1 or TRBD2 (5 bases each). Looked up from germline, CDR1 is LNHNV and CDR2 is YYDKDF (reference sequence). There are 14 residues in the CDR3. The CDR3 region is CASSLGVAGETKYF. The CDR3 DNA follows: TGTGCCAGCAGCTTAGGGGTCGCCGGGGAGACCAAGTACTTC.

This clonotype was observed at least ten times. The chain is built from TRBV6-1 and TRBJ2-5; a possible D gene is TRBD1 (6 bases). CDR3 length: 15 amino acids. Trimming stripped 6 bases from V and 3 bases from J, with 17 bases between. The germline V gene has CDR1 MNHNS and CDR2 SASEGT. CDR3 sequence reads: CASRHHSEGEETQYF. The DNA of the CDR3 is TGTGCCAGCAGACATCATTCTGAGGGGGAAGAGACCCAGTACTTC.

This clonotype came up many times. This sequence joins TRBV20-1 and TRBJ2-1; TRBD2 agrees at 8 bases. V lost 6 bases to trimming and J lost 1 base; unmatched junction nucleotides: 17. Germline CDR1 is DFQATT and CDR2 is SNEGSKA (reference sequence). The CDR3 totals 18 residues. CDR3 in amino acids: CSAAFRGAGVGSYNEQFF. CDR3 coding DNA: TGCAGTGCGGCCTTCCGGGGAGCGGGAGTTGGTTCCTACAATGAGCAGTTCTTC.

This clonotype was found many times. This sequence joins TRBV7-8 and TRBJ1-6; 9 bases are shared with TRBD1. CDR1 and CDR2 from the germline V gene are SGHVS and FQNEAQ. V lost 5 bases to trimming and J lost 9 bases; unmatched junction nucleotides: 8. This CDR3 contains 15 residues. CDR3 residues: CASSRDRAGRSPLHF. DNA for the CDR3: TGTGCCAGCAGCCGGGACAGGGCCGGCCGTTCACCCCTCCACTTT.

CDR3 in amino acids: CASERINNYTF. The CDR3 coding sequence is TGTGCCAGCGAACGGATAAATAACTACACCTTC. The chain couples TRBV6-2 or TRBV6-3 to TRBJ1-2; no firm D call. V lost 8 bases, J lost 10 bases, and 14 bases lay in between. CDR1 is MNHEY and CDR2 is SVGEGT in the germline V gene. CDR3 length: 11 amino acids.

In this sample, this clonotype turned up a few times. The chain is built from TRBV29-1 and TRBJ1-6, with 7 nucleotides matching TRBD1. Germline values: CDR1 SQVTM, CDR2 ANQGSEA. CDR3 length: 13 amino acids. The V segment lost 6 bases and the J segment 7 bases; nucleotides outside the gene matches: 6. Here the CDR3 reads CSVADRLNSPLHF. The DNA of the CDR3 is TGCAGCGTAGCGGACAGGTTGAATTCACCCCTCCACTTT.

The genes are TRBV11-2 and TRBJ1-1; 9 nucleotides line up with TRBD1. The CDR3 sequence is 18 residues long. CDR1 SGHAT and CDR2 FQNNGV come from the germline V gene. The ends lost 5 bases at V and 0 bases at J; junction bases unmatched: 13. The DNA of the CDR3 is TGTGCCAGCAGCCGGAGAGGTTTCGGACAGGGGTTGAACACTGAAGCTTTCTTT. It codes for CASSRRGFGQGLNTEAFF.

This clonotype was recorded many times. Written as DNA, the CDR3 is TGTGCCAGCAGCTTACGGGCTACTACCACAGATACGCAGTATTTT. This translates into CASSLRATTTDTQYF. V and J are TRBV7-8 and TRBJ2-3; D gene unclear. CDR3 size: 15 residues. Trimming removed 2 bases at V and 2 bases at J, with 11 bases between. CDR1 and CDR2 from the germline V gene are SGHVS and FQNEAQ.

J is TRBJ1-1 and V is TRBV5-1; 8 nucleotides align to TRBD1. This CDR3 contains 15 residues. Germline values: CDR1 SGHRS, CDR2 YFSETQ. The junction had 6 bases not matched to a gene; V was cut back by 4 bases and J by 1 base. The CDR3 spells CASSLSGTGNTEAFF. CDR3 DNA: TGCGCCAGCAGCCTATCCGGGACAGGGAACACTGAAGCTTTCTTT.

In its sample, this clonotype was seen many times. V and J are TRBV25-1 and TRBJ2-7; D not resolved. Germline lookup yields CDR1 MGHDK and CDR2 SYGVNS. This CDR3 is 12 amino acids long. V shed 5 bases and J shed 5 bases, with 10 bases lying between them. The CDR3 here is CASSWGGDEQYF. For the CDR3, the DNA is TGTGCCAGCAGTTGGGGTGGGGACGAGCAGTACTTC.

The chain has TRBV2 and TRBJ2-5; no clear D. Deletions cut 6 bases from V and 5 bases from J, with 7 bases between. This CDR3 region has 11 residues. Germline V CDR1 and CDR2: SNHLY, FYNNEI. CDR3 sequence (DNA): TGTGCCAGCAGGAACATGGAGACCCAGTACTTC. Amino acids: CASRNMETQYF.

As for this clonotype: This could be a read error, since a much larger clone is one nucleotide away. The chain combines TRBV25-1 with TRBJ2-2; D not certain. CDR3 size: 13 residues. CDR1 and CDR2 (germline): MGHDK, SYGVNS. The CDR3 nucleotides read TGTGCCAGAAGTGTCAGGTCCACCGGGGAGCTGTTTTTT. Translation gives CARSVRSTGELFF.

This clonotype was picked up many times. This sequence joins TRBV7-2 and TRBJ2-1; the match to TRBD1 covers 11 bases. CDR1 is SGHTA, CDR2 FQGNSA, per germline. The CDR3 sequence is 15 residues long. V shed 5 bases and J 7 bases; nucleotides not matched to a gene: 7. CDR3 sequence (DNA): TGTGCCAGCAGCAGGGACAGGGGGAAAGGTAATGAGCAGTTCTTC. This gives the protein CASSRDRGKGNEQFF. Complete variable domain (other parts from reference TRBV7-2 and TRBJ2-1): GAGVSQSPSNKVTEKGKDVELRCDPISGHTALYWYRQSLGQGLEFLIYFQGNSAPDKSGLPSDRFSAERTGGSVSTLTIQRTQQEDSAVYLCASSRDRGKGNEQFFGPGTRLTVL.

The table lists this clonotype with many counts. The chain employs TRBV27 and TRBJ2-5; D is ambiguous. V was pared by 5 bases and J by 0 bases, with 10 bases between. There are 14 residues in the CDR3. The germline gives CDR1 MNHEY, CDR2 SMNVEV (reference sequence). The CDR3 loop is CASSPTTYQETQYF. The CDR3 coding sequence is TGTGCCAGCAGTCCCACAACGTACCAAGAGACCCAGTACTTC.

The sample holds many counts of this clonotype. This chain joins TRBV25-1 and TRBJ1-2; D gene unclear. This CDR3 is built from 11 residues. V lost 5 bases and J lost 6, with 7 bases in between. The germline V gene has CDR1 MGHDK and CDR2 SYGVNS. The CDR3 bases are TGTGCCAGCAGTACTGGGAATGGCTACACCTTC. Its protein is CASSTGNGYTF.

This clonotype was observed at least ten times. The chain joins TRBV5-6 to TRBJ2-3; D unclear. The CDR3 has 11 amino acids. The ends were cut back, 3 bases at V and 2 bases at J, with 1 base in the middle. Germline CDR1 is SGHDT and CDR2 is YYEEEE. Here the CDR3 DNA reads TGTGCCAGCAGCTACACAGATACGCAGTATTTT. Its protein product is CASSYTDTQYF.

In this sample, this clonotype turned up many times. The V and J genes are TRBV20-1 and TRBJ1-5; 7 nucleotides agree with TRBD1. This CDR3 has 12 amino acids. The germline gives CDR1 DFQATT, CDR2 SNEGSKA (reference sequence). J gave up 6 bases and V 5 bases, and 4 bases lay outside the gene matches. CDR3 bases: TGCAGTGCTCAACAGGGGTTTCAGCCCCAGCATTTT. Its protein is CSAQQGFQPQHF.

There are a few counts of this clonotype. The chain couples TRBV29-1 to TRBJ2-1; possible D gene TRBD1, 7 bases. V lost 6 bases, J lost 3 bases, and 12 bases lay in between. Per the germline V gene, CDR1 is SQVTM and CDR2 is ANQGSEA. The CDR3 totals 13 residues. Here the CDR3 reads CSVRQGGYNEQFF. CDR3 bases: TGCAGCGTGAGACAGGGAGGCTACAATGAGCAGTTCTTC.

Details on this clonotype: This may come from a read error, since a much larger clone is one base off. The CDR3 spells CASSIGHPDIQYF. The CDR3 bases are TGTGCCAGTAGTATTGGACATCCGGACATTCAGTACTTC. The gene calls are TRBV19 and TRBJ2-4, with D tentatively TRBD1 (5 bases). Germline assignment: CDR1 LNHDA and CDR2 SQIVND (reference sequence). CDR3 length: 13 residues. Trimming removed 3 bases at V and 8 bases at J, with 11 bases between.

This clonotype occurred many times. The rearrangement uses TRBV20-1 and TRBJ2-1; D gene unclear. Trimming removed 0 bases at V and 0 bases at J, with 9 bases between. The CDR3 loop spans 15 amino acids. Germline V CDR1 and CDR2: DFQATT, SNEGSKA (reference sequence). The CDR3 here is CSARDLSSSYNEQFF. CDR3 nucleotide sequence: TGCAGTGCTAGAGATCTGTCCAGCTCCTACAATGAGCAGTTCTTC.

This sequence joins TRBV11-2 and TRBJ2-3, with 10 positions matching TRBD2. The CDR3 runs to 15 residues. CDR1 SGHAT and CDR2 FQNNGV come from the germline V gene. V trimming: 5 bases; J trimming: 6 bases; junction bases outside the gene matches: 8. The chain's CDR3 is CASSPSGTSADTQYF. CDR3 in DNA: TGTGCCAGCAGCCCAAGTGGGACTAGCGCCGATACGCAGTATTTT. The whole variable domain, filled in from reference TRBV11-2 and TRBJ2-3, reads EAGVAQSPRYKIIEKRQSVAFWCNPISGHATLYWYQQILGQGPKLLIQFQNNGVVDDSQLPKDRFSAERLKGVDSTLKIQPAKLEDSAVYLCASSPSGTSADTQYFGPGTRLTVL.

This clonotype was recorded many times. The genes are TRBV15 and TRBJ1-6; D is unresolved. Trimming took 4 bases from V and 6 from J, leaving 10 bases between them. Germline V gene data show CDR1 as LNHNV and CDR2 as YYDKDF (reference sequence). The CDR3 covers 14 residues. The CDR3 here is CATSTGHLNSPLHF. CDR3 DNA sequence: TGTGCCACCAGCACCGGGCACCTTAATTCACCCCTCCACTTT.

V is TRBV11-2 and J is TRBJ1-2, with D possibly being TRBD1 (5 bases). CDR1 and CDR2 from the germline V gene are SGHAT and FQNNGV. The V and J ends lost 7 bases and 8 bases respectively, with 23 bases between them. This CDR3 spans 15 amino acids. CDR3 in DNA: TGTGCCAGCAACTGGGGCGGTAGGTCGGGTGTCGGCTACACCTTC. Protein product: CASNWGGRSGVGYTF.

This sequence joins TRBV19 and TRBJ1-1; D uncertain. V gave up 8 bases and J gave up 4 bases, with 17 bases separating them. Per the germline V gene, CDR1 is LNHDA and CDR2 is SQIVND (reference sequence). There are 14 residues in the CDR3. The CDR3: CASAKGRQSTEAFF. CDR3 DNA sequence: TGTGCCAGTGCGAAAGGACGGCAGAGCACTGAAGCTTTCTTT.

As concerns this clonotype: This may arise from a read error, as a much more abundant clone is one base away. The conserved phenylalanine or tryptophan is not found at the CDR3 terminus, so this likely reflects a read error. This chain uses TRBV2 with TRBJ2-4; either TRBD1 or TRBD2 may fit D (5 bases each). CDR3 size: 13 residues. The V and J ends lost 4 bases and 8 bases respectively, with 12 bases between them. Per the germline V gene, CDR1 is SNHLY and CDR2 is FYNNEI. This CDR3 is CASSGPRGDIQYL. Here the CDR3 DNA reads TGTGCCAGCAGTGGCCCAAGGGGAGACATTCAGTACCTC.

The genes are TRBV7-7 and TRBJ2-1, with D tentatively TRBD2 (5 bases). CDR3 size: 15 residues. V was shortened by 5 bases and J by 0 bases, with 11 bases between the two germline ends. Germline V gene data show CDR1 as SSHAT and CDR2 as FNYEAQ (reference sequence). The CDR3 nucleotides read TGTGCCAGCAGCGCGATGGGGAGCTCCTACAATGAGCAGTTCTTC. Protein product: CASSAMGSSYNEQFF.

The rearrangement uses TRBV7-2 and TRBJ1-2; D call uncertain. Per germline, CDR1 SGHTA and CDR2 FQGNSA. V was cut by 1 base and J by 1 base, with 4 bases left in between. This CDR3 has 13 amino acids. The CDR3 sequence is CASSLVYNYGYTF. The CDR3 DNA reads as TGTGCCAGCAGCTTAGTTTATAACTATGGCTACACCTTC.

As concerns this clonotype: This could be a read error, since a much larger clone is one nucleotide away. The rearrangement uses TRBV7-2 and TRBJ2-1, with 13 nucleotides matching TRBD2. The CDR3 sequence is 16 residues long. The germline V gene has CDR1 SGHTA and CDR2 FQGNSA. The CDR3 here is CASSKTSGGTYNEQSF. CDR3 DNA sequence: TGTGCCAGCAGCAAGACTAGCGGGGGGACTTACAATGAGCAGTCCTTC.

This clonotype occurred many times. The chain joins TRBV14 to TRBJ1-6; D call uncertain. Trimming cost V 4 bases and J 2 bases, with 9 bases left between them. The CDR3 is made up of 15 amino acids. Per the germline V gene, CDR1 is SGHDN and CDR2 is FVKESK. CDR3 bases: TGTGCCAGCAGCCCGCCCGGGACCTATAATTCACCCCTCCACTTT. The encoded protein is CASSPPGTYNSPLHF.

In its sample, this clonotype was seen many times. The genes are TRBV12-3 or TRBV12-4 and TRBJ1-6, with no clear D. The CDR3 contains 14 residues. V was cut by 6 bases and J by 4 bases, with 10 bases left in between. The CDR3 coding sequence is TGTGCCAGCAGCCGAGACGGATATAATTCACCCCTCCACTTT. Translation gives CASSRDGYNSPLHF.